The entry below describes one T cell receptor beta chain. The target antigen is unknown. The CDR3 spans 15 residues. The germline gives CDR1 SGHTA, CDR2 FQGNSA. Trimming stripped 5 bases from V and 3 bases from J, with 17 bases between. This entry belongs to a study of shared clonotypes between healthy human individuals. For the study at large: Donors consisted of two women and a few men between 18 and 49.

The protocol was immunoSEQ multiplex PCR, while the TCRdb copy is restricted to in-frame clones and leaves out a portion. The sample shows about 2 million clones, approximately 95% of them seen only once. Cells designated naive CD8 were CD45RO-negative and were positively selected for CCR7, with terminally differentiated effector memory CD45RA+ cells excluded. Free of recent acute infections or vaccinations, the donors were healthy HIV-negative adults. Study-wide results and caveats: Naive subsets, compared against memory subsets, generally had larger estimated richness values. Non-shared clonotypes were found to have lower generation probabilities than the clonotypes that were shared by all four of the sorted-subset donors.

Sequenced sample: naive CD8+ T cells sorted from blood. The origin of this receptor is a man aged 18 to 30 in good health. The chain links TRBV7-2 to TRBJ2-7; perhaps TRBD1 as D (5 bases). The CDR3 loop reads CASSHSDTDGYEQYF. For the CDR3, the DNA is TGTGCCAGCAGCCACTCGGACACAGATGGCTACGAGCAGTACTTC.